The entry below describes one T cell receptor beta chain. As yet, its antigen is unknown. Unique molecular identifiers featured in each of the TCR beta cDNA libraries. TCRdb recomputed calls from the PCR reads with MiXCR, one row per CDR3 protein. The table shows roughly 650,000 distinct CDR3 sequences, with 59% occurring only once. CDR3 size: 13 residues. V was pared by 1 base and J by 6 bases, with 9 bases between. The sample comes from a study of post-analysis software for immune sequencing data. General study points: Controls had lower frequencies than patients of four or five TRBV segments, which included TRBV5-6, TRBV5-1 and TRBV20-1. Batch-matched samples strongly co-clustered by F measure.

V usage is TRBV12-3 or TRBV12-4 and J usage is TRBJ1-2; D call uncertain. The source is a girl aged 2 to 10 with multiple sclerosis. Sequencing was carried out using blood. For the CDR3, the DNA is TGTGCCAGCAGTTTAGGGCAGGCCCATGGCTACACCTTC. Translating it yields CASSLGQAHGYTF.